Shown below are 32 T cell receptor beta chains from a single sample sequenced in a study of cytomegalovirus exposure and HLA in healthy donors (TCRdb year 2017). The receptor library was made with the immunoSEQ multiplex PCR assay. For the multiplex PCR, a mixture combining 60 forward primers for TCR Vbeta segments and 13 reverse primers for TCR Jbeta segments was used. In its TCRdb copy, this immuneACCESS table keeps in-frame sequences only and misses some clones. Where compared with another copy, unresolved V genes explain less than half of these, and the others have no known cause. This sample lists 150,000 to 200,000 clones; roughly 78% were detected once. The ten most abundant clones make up around 6.9% of the sample. Material: PBMCs. Receptors were obtained from a man in his forties in good health and CMV-seropositive.

This rearrangement joins TRBV5-5 to TRBJ2-7, with 7 nucleotides matching TRBD1. Germline lookup yields CDR1 SGHKS and CDR2 YYEKEE (reference sequence). This CDR3 region has 13 residues. Unmatched junction bases numbered 4, after V lost 0 bases and J lost 7 bases. In DNA form, the CDR3 reads TGTGCCAGCAGCTTGGGACAGGGTGGAGAGCAGTACTTC. Amino acids: CASSLGQGGEQYF.

This rearrangement joins TRBV5-6 to TRBJ1-1, with a possible D match to TRBD1 (6 bases). This CDR3 is 16 amino acids long. From germline, CDR1 is SGHDT and CDR2 YYEEEE. V lost 6 bases and J 5 bases, leaving 23 bases between the germline ends. CDR3 sequence (DNA): TGTGCCAGCACCCCAACAGAAACAGGGTTGAGGACTGAAGCTTTCTTT. This encodes CASTPTETGLRTEAFF.

The V call is TRBV6-1, the J call TRBJ1-6, with a tentative D call TRBD1 (5 bases). The V end lost 2 bases, the J end lost 9 bases, and 17 bases lay between the germline ends. The CDR3 spans 16 residues. The germline CDR1 and CDR2 sequences are MNHNS and SASEGT. The CDR3 DNA follows: TGTGCCAGCAGTGAACCCCAGGGAGGGTTCAGTTCACCCCTCCACTTT. This gives the protein CASSEPQGGFSSPLHF.

As DNA, the CDR3 is TGTGCCAGCAGCTTGGGAGGGGGACGAGGGTTTATGAACACTGAAGCTTTCTTT. Translation gives CASSLGGGRGFMNTEAFF. The chain links TRBV5-6 to TRBJ1-1; D possibly corresponds to TRBD1 (6 bases). The CDR3 covers 18 residues. V was trimmed by 0 bases and J by 0 bases, leaving 18 bases between them. CDR1 and CDR2 (germline): SGHDT, YYEEEE.

Details on this clone: A read error may account for a junction end that differs from germline. The rearrangement joins TRBV6-1 to TRBJ1-5; D possibly corresponds to TRBD1 (6 bases). The CDR3 runs 17 residues. The germline CDR1 and CDR2 sequences are MNHNS and SASEGT. The CDR3 sequence is CAISESETGEGNQPQHF. The CDR3 nucleotides are TGTGCCATCAGTGAGTCTGAGACAGGAGAAGGCAATCAGCCCCAGCATTTT.

The J gene is TRBJ1-2, the V gene TRBV6-1, with D perhaps matching TRBD1 (6 bases). Trimming removed 4 bases at V and 4 bases at J, with 10 bases between. Germline V gene lookup returns CDR1 MNHNS and CDR2 SASEGT. The CDR3 is 13 amino acids. The CDR3 DNA reads TGTGCCAGCAGTGGGACAGAAGTCTATGGCTACACCTTC. Protein sequence: CASSGTEVYGYTF.

This sequence joins TRBV10-3 and TRBJ2-7, with a tentative D call TRBD1 (6 bases). The CDR3 consists of 13 residues. Germline loops: CDR1 ENHRY, CDR2 SYGVKD. The germline V and J ends were trimmed by 7 bases and 3 bases, with 13 bases remaining between them. The CDR3 bases are TGTGCCATCACCCAGGGACAAATCTACGAGCAGTACTTC. It yields the protein CAITQGQIYEQYF.

The chain employs TRBV30 and TRBJ2-5; 8 bases are a match to TRBD1. The V gene's germline CDR1 is GTSNPN and CDR2 SVGIG (reference sequence). Trimming cost V 4 bases and J 4 bases; bases outside gene matches: 5. This CDR3 spans 13 amino acids. CDR3 protein: CAWTGGPLETQYF. The CDR3 bases are TGTGCCTGGACAGGGGGCCCATTAGAGACCCAGTACTTC. Together with reference TRBV30 and TRBJ2-5, the CDR3 gives the full variable domain: SQTIHQWPATLVQPVGSPLSLECTVEGTSNPNLYWYRQAAGRGLQLLFYSVGIGQISSEVPQNLSASRPQDRQFILSSKKLLLSDSGFYLCAWTGGPLETQYFGPGTRLLVL.

The chain recombines TRBV19 with TRBJ2-5; maybe TRBD1 (6 bases). V dropped 2 bases and J dropped 3 bases, with 13 bases sitting between them. The germline V gene has CDR1 LNHDA and CDR2 SQIVND (reference sequence). The CDR3 spans 15 residues. DNA for the CDR3: TGTGCCAGTAGTATAAACAGGGACGGAGAAGAGACCCAGTACTTC. This encodes CASSINRDGEETQYF.

The rearrangement joins TRBV27 to TRBJ2-5; no clear D gene. This CDR3 is 11 amino acids long. The ends were cut back, 6 bases at V and 5 bases at J, with 7 bases in the middle. Germline V CDR1 and CDR2: MNHEY, SMNVEV (reference sequence). This CDR3 reads CASRLRETQYF. In DNA, the CDR3 is TGTGCCAGCAGGTTGAGGGAGACCCAGTACTTC.

Worth noting for this clone: The sample carries other DNA sequences with the same CDR3. The rearrangement links TRBV27 to TRBJ1-2; 12 bases map to TRBD1. In germline, CDR1 is MNHEY, CDR2 SMNVEV (reference sequence). This CDR3 spans 13 amino acids. V dropped 2 bases and J dropped 8; count of bases not matched to a gene: 0. In DNA, the CDR3 is TGTGCCAGCAGTTTAGGGACAGGGGGCGGCTACACCTTC. Protein: CASSLGTGGGYTF.

V gene TRBV18 combines with J gene TRBJ1-1; TRBD1 agrees at 7 bases. Germline V CDR1 and CDR2: KGHSH, LQKENI. CDR3 length equals 16 residues. V trimming: 3 bases; J trimming: 1 base; junction bases outside the gene matches: 8. Here the CDR3 reads CASSPRAGGSNTEAFF. The DNA of the CDR3 is TGTGCCAGCTCACCGAGGGCAGGGGGATCGAACACTGAAGCTTTCTTT.

The chain couples TRBV7-2 to TRBJ1-1; D not certain. The germline V gene encodes CDR1 SGHTA and CDR2 FQGNSA. The CDR3 loop spans 15 amino acids. The V and J ends lost 5 bases and 3 bases respectively, with 16 bases between them. CDR3 DNA sequence: TGTGCCAGCAGCCCCTCTGGACCGAGGGACACTGAAGCTTTCTTT. It encodes CASSPSGPRDTEAFF.

The chain links TRBV19 to TRBJ1-2, with no clear D. This CDR3 has 13 residues. Germline CDR1 is LNHDA and CDR2 is SQIVND (reference sequence). The V end lost 4 bases, the J end lost 1 base, and 7 bases lay between the germline ends. The CDR3 loop is CASSTAVNYGYTF. CDR3 in DNA: TGTGCCAGTAGTACGGCGGTTAACTATGGCTACACCTTC.

A single count supports this clone. This chain connects TRBV2 to TRBJ2-7; tentatively, D is TRBD2 (7 bases). The V end lost 11 bases, the J end lost 6 bases, and 23 bases lay between the germline ends. The CDR3 has 14 amino acids. In germline, CDR1 is SNHLY, CDR2 FYNNEI. The CDR3 region is CAGRMGGGGREQYF. The CDR3 region has the DNA TGTGCCGGGCGGATGGGGGGCGGGGGTCGCGAGCAGTACTTC.

The chain recombines TRBV11-3 with TRBJ2-3, with 9 bases aligning to TRBD1. The length of the CDR3 is 15 residues. The V segment lost 5 bases and the J segment 2 bases; nucleotides outside the gene matches: 5. The germline V gene has CDR1 SGHNT and CDR2 YENEEA. The CDR3 reads CASSPGQGNTDTQYF. CDR3 bases: TGTGCCAGCAGCCCGGGACAGGGTAACACAGATACGCAGTATTTT.

J is TRBJ1-6 and V is TRBV27; D might be TRBD1 (6 bases). Germline V gene sequence: CDR1 MNHEY, CDR2 SMNVEV (reference sequence). The CDR3 is 15 amino acids. Trimming removed 3 bases at V and 7 bases at J, with 13 bases between. This chain's CDR3 is CASSLTWQGNSPLHF. The CDR3 DNA reads as TGTGCCAGCAGTTTGACGTGGCAGGGGAATTCACCCCTCCACTTT.

The rearrangement joins TRBV18 to TRBJ1-6; D not resolved. V was clipped by 2 bases and J by 9 bases, with 11 bases between them. CDR1 is KGHSH and CDR2 is LQKENI in the germline V gene. This CDR3 region has 14 residues. The CDR3 here is CASSPGLLGSPLHF. DNA of the CDR3: TGTGCCAGCTCACCAGGGCTCCTGGGTTCACCCCTCCACTTT.

CDR3 DNA sequence: TGTGCCAGCAGCTTGGTTGCGGGTGTAGATACGCAGTATTTT. This gives the protein CASSLVAGVDTQYF. This chain links TRBV5-6 with TRBJ2-3; D may be TRBD2 (5 bases). Germline CDR1 SGHDT, CDR2 YYEEEE. With 0 bases removed from V and 5 bases from J, the gap between germline ends came to 10 bases. The CDR3 contains 14 residues.

The V and J genes are TRBV7-3 and TRBJ1-1, with 8 bases aligning to TRBD1. J lost 0 bases, V lost 5 bases, and 8 bases had no gene match. Germline V gene data show CDR1 as SGHTA and CDR2 as FQGTGA. The CDR3 has 16 amino acids. This chain's CDR3 is CASSPGQGPMNTEAFF. For the CDR3, the DNA is TGTGCCAGCAGCCCAGGACAGGGTCCAATGAACACTGAAGCTTTCTTT.

The rearrangement links TRBV7-9 to TRBJ1-4; D may be TRBD1 (6 bases). The CDR3 runs to 14 residues. CDR1 is SEHNR, CDR2 FQNEAQ, per germline (reference sequence). V was clipped by 1 base and J by 6 bases, with 9 bases between them. CDR3 bases: TGTGCCAGCAGCTTAGTAGGGGGGGATGAAAAACTGTTTTTT. Encoded protein: CASSLVGGDEKLFF.

This clone showed up just a few times. This rearrangement joins TRBV6-5 to TRBJ1-1; perhaps TRBD1 as D (5 bases). The V and J ends lost 6 bases and 1 base respectively, with 15 bases between them. Germline V gene sequence: CDR1 MNHEY, CDR2 SVGAGI. The CDR3 sequence is 15 residues long. CDR3 amino acids: CASRDAGQGNTEAFF. Written as DNA, the CDR3 is TGTGCCAGCAGAGACGCGGGGCAGGGGAACACTGAAGCTTTCTTT.

The CDR3 DNA reads TGTGCCAGCGCTTGGGGGGGCAGCGCCGGGGAGCTGTTTTTT. Its translation: CASAWGGSAGELFF. This chain links TRBV7-9 with TRBJ2-2, with D tentatively TRBD2 (7 bases). Deletions cut 8 bases from V and 6 bases from J, with 16 bases between. Germline V gives CDR1 SEHNR, CDR2 FQNEAQ (reference sequence). This CDR3 is built from 14 residues. The full variable domain, its missing parts supplied by reference TRBV7-9 and TRBJ2-2, is DTGVSQNPRHKITKRGQNVTFRCDPISEHNRLYWYRQTLGQGPEFLTYFQNEAQLEKSRLLSDRFSAERPKGSFSTLEIQRTEQGDSAMYLCASAWGGSAGELFFGEGSRLTVL.

This chain connects TRBV9 to TRBJ2-1; TRBD2 agrees at 7 bases. V gave up 7 bases and J gave up 0 bases; unmatched junction bases: 4. Germline V gene lookup returns CDR1 SGDLS and CDR2 YYNGEE. CDR3 length equals 14 residues. CDR3 in amino acids: CASGGGGSYNEQFF. The CDR3 DNA follows: TGTGCCAGCGGTGGGGGGGGCTCCTACAATGAGCAGTTCTTC.

The sample holds one count of this clone. The genes are TRBV6-5 and TRBJ2-1; D not resolved. Germline V lookup: CDR1 MNHEY, CDR2 SVGAGI. CDR3 length: 14 residues. Trimming removed 6 bases at V and 4 bases at J, with 13 bases between. For the CDR3, the DNA is TGTGCCAGCAGCCCGGTTTTGAGATACAATGAGCAGTTCTTC. This translates into CASSPVLRYNEQFF.

V is TRBV4-1 and J is TRBJ2-7; 8 bases map to TRBD1. Per germline, CDR1 MGHRA and CDR2 YSYEKL. The CDR3 is made up of 14 amino acids. V lost 1 base and J lost 3; bases outside the gene matches: 2. The CDR3 sequence is CASSQVTGGYEQYF. CDR3 sequence (DNA): TGCGCCAGCAGCCAAGTTACAGGGGGCTACGAGCAGTACTTC.

The chain carries TRBV27 and TRBJ1-3, with TRBD1 matching 7 bases. This CDR3 is built from 17 residues. V lost 4 bases, J lost 4 bases, and 13 bases stayed unmatched. Germline V lookup: CDR1 MNHEY, CDR2 SMNVEV (reference sequence). DNA for the CDR3: TGTGCCAGCAGTTCATCGGGACAGTCGGAGAAAGGAAACACCATATATTTT. Its translation: CASSSSGQSEKGNTIYF.

V usage is TRBV19 and J usage is TRBJ2-3, with 8 bases matching TRBD1. CDR1 LNHDA and CDR2 SQIVND come from the germline V gene (reference sequence). The CDR3 has 18 amino acids. With V trimmed by 4 bases and J by 0 bases, 12 bases remained unmatched. CDR3 sequence: CASSTFLTGERSTDTQYF. In nucleotides, the CDR3 is TGTGCCAGTAGTACCTTTTTGACAGGGGAGCGGAGCACAGATACGCAGTATTTT.

Details on this clone: This sample also contains other DNA sequences that code for the same CDR3. The CDR3 reads CSVTTVQGNNSPLHF. The CDR3 DNA is TGCAGCGTAACCACGGTCCAGGGAAACAATTCACCCCTCCACTTT. The chain combines TRBV29-1 with TRBJ1-6; TRBD1 is a possible D gene (5 bases). CDR1 is SQVTM and CDR2 is ANQGSEA in the germline V gene. CDR3 length: 15 residues. Between the trimmed V and J ends, which lost 6 bases and 7 bases, there was a span of 19 bases.

The V and J genes are TRBV30 and TRBJ2-7, with D maybe TRBD2 (6 bases). This CDR3 is built from 13 residues. The germline V gene encodes CDR1 GTSNPN and CDR2 SVGIG (reference sequence). V was cut by 3 bases and J by 2 bases, with 11 bases left in between. CDR3 residues: CAWRGLPAYEQYF. CDR3 sequence (DNA): TGTGCCTGGAGGGGACTTCCAGCCTACGAGCAGTACTTC.

This chain uses TRBV6-6 with TRBJ2-7; 11 bases agree with TRBD1. This CDR3 is built from 14 residues. Germline CDR1 is MNHNY and CDR2 is SVGAGI (reference sequence). The V and J ends lost 6 bases and 7 bases, in that order; junction bases with no gene match: 8. The CDR3 protein is CASRPGQGAREQYF. CDR3 coding DNA: TGTGCCAGCAGGCCCGGACAGGGGGCAAGAGAGCAGTACTTC.

The CDR3: CAWRSRGLDTEAFF. The CDR3 nucleotides are TGTGCCTGGAGATCACGGGGTTTAGATACTGAAGCTTTCTTT. The chain carries TRBV30 and TRBJ1-1; D is undetermined. The CDR3 covers 14 residues. Trimming removed 3 bases from V and 5 bases from J, with 16 bases in between. CDR1 GTSNPN and CDR2 SVGIG come from the germline V gene (reference sequence).